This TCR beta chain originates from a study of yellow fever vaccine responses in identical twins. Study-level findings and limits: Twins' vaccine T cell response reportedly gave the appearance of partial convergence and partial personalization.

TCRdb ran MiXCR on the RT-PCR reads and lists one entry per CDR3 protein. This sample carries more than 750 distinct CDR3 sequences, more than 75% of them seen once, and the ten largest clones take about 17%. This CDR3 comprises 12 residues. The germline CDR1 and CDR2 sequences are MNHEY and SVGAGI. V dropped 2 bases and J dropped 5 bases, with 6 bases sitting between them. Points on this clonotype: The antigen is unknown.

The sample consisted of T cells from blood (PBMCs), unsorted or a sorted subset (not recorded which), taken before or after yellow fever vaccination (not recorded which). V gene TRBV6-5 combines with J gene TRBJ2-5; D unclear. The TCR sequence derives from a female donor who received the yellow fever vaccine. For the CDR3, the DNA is TGTGCCAGCAGTTACCGTGGTGAGACCCAGTACTTC. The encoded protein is CASSYRGETQYF.